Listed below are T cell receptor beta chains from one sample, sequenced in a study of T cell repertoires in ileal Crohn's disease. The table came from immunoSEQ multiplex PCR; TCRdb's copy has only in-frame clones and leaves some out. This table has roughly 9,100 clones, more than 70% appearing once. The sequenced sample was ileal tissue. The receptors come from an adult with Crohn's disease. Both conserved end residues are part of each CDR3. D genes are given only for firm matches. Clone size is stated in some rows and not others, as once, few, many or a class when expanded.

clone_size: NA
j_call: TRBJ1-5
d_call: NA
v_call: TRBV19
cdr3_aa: CASSRGGAGAYNQPQHF
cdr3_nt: TGTGCCAGTAGTAGGGGTGGGGCGGGGGCTTACAATCAGCCCCAGCATTTT

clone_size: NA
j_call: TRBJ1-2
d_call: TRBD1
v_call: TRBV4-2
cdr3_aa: CASSQDRDSNYGYTF
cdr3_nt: TGTGCCAGCAGCCAAGATAGGGACAGTAACTATGGCTACACCTTC

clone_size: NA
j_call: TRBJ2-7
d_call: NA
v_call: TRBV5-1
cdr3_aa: CASSLGQYYEQYF
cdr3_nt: TGCGCCAGCAGCCTAGGACAGTACTACGAGCAGTACTTC

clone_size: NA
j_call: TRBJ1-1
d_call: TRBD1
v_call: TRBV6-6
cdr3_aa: CASSYSAGTGNTEAFF
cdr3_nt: TGTGCCAGCAGTTACTCCGCCGGGACAGGGAACACTGAAGCTTTCTTT

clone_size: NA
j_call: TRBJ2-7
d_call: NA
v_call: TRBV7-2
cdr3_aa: CASSLVREYYEQYF
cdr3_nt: TGTGCCAGCAGCTTAGTACGCGAGTACTACGAGCAGTACTTC

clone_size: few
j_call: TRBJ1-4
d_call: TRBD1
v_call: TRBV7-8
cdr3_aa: CASSPRTGVEKLFF
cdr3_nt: TGTGCCAGCAGCCCCCGGACAGGGGTTGAAAAACTGTTTTTT

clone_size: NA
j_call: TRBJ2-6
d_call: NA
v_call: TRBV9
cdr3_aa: CASSVGGTGANVLTF
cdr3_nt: TGTGCCAGCAGCGTAGGAGGGACCGGGGCCAACGTCCTGACTTTC

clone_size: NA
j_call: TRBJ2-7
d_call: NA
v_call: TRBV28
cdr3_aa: CASSLLNKPYEQYF
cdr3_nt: TGTGCCAGCAGTTTATTAAACAAGCCCTACGAGCAGTACTTC

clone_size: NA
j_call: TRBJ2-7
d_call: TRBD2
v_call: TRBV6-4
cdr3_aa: CASSGRGGRYEQYF
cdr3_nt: TGTGCCAGCAGTGGGCGGGGGGGCCGCTATGAGCAGTACTTC

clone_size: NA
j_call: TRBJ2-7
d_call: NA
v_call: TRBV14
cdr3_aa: CASSHGPKRGTYEQYF
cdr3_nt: TGTGCCAGCAGCCATGGTCCCAAAAGGGGTACCTACGAGCAGTACTTC

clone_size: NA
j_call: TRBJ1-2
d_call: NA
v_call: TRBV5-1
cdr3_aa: CASSLEPGKSVGYTF
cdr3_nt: TGCGCCAGCAGCTTGGAGCCGGGAAAATCAGTAGGCTACACCTTC

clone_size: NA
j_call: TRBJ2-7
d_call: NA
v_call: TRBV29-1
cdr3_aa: CSVVIRSSYEQYF
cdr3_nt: TGCAGCGTTGTGATCAGGAGCTCCTACGAGCAGTACTTC

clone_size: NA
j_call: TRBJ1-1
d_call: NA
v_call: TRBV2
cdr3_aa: CASVRRGLTEAFF
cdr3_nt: TGTGCCAGCGTACGCAGGGGATTAACTGAAGCTTTCTTT

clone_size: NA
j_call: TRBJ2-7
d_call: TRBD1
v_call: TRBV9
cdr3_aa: CASSPQGVPYEQYF
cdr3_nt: TGTGCCAGCAGCCCACAGGGGGTACCCTACGAGCAGTACTTC

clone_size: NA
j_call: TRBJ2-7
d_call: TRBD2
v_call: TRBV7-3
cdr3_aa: CASSSNSGRLSYEQYF
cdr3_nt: TGTGCCAGCAGCTCAAATAGCGGGAGATTGTCCTACGAGCAGTACTTC

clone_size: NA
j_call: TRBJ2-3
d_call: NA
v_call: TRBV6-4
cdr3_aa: CASRARASDSTDTQYF
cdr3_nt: TGTGCCAGCCGGGCGCGTGCTTCGGACAGCACAGATACGCAGTATTTT

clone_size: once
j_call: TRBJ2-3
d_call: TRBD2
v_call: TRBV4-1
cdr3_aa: CASSQDSAAQRGTQYF
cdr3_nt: TGCGCCAGCAGCCAAGATTCAGCCGCCCAGCGGGGTACGCAGTATTTT

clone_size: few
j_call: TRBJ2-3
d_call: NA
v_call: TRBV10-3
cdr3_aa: CAISASDRRLAQYF
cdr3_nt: TGTGCCATCAGTGCTTCGGACAGAAGGTTGGCGCAGTATTTT

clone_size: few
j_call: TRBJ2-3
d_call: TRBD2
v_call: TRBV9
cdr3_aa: CASSVAGTSGGNTDTQYF
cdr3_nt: TGTGCCAGCAGCGTAGCGGGGACTAGCGGGGGGAACACAGATACGCAGTATTTT

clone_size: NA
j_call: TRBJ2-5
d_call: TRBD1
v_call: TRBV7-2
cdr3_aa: CASSLVTGNEETQYF
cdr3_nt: TGTGCCAGCAGCTTAGTGACAGGGAATGAAGAGACCCAGTACTTC

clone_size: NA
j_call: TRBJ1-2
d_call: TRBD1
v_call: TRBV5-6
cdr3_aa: CASSFPHRGHGYTF
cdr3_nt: TGTGCCAGCAGCTTCCCCCACAGGGGGCATGGCTACACCTTC

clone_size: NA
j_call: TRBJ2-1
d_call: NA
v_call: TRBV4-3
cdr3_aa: CASRGYSEQFF
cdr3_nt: TGCGCCAGCCGAGGATATTCGGAGCAGTTCTTC

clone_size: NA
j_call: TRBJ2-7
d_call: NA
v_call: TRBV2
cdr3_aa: CASSESTRLVSGEQYF
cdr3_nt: TGTGCCAGCAGTGAAAGTACCCGACTAGTTTCGGGCGAGCAGTACTTC

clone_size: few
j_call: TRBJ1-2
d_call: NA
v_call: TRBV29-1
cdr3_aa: CSVEDAGEGTF
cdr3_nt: TGCAGCGTTGAAGATGCGGGGGAAGGCACCTTC

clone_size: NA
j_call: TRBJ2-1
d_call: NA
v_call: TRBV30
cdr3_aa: CAWTGTSYSYNEQFF
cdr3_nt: TGTGCCTGGACCGGGACTTCTTACTCCTACAATGAGCAGTTCTTC

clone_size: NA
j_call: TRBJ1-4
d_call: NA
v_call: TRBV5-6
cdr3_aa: CASSLGRGNEKLFF
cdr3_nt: TGTGCCAGCAGCCTTGGAAGGGGGAATGAAAAACTGTTTTTT

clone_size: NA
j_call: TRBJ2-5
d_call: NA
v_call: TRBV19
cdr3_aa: CASSIGRDQTAETQYF
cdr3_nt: TGTGCCAGTAGTATTGGCCGGGACCAGACGGCAGAGACCCAGTACTTC

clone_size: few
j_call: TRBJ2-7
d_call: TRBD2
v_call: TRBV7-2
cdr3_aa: CASSLGGSPHEQYF
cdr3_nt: TGTGCCAGCAGCTTGGGCGGGAGTCCCCACGAGCAGTACTTC

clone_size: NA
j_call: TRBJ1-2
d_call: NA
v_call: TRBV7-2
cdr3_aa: CASSVTGAQIYGYTF
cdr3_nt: TGTGCCAGCAGCGTTACAGGAGCCCAGATCTATGGCTACACCTTC

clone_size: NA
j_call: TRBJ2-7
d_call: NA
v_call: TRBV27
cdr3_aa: CASSLSIPSGLSYEQYF
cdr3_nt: TGTGCCAGCAGTTTATCAATTCCCAGCGGCCTCTCCTACGAGCAGTACTTC

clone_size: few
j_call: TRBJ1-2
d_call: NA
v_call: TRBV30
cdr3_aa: CAWSVMVSLAARNGYTF
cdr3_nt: TGTGCCTGGAGTGTAATGGTGTCGTTGGCAGCGAGGAATGGCTACACCTTC

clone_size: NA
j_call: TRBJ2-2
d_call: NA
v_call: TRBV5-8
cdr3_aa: CASRIEGGNTGELFF
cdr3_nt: TGTGCCAGCAGGATAGAGGGAGGGAACACCGGGGAGCTGTTTTTT

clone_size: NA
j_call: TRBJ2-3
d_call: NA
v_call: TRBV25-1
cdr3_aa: CASSEQLGSTDTQYF
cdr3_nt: TGTGCCAGCAGTGAACAGCTCGGGAGCACAGATACGCAGTATTTT

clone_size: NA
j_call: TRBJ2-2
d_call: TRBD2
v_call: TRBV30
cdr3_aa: CAWSVRGAGELFF
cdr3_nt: TGTGCCTGGAGTGTACGGGGGGCCGGGGAGCTGTTTTTT

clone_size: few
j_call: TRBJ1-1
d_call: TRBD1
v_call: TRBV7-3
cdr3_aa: CASSLTATGAEAFF
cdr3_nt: TGTGCCAGCAGCTTAACGGCAACAGGGGCAGAAGCTTTCTTT

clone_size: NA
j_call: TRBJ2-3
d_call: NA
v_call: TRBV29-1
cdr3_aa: CSVVEATDTQYF
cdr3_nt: TGCAGCGTTGTCGAGGCCACAGATACGCAGTATTTT

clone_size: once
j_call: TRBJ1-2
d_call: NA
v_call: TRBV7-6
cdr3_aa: CASSPGGFQNYGYTF
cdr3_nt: TGTGCCAGCAGCCCGGGGGGGTTCCAGAACTATGGCTACACCTTC

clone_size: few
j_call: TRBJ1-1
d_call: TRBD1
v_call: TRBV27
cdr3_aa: CASSWDSSMNTEAFF
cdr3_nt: TGTGCCAGCAGTTGGGACAGTAGCATGAACACTGAAGCTTTCTTT